These 28 T cell receptor beta chains were all obtained from the same sample, sequenced in a study of radiation and T cells in renal cell carcinoma. The repertoire was sequenced with immunoSEQ multiplex PCR; TCRdb's copy has only in-frame clones and lacks some. The sample shows 110,000 to 150,000 clones, 83% of them seen only once. The time point denotes: baseline pretreatment blood. Stated treatment: 15 Gy SBRT to primary tumor, nephrectomy 4 weeks later. The starting material was blood, obtained from a patient whose treatment included radiotherapy and nephrectomy. The receptors originated from a woman between 45 and 65 years old with renal cell carcinoma.

This chain links TRBV5-1 with TRBJ2-3; D is undetermined. There are 16 residues in the CDR3. Trimming left V 4 bases short and J 2 bases short, with 17 bases between. The germline gives CDR1 SGHRS, CDR2 YFSETQ. The CDR3 sequence is CASSAGFSRNTDTQYF. CDR3 DNA sequence: TGCGCCAGCAGCGCCGGGTTCTCGCGAAACACAGATACGCAGTATTTT. The full variable domain, with the rest looked up from reference TRBV5-1 and TRBJ2-3, is KAGVTQTPRYLIKTRGQQVTLSCSPISGHRSVSWYQQTPGQGLQFLFEYFSETQRNKGNFPGRFSGRQFSNSRSEMNVSTLELGDSALYLCASSAGFSRNTDTQYFGPGTRLTVL.

CDR3 protein: CASSPIAGGTSYEQYF. CDR3 in DNA: TGTGCCAGTAGTCCTATAGCGGGAGGGACCTCCTACGAGCAGTACTTC. The chain is built from TRBV19 and TRBJ2-7; 11 bases agree with TRBD2. This CDR3 has 16 amino acids. Germline values: CDR1 LNHDA, CDR2 SQIVND (reference sequence). V lost 5 bases, J lost 0 bases, and 6 bases stayed unmatched.

V gene TRBV2 combines with J gene TRBJ1-2; D not certain. Deletions cut 1 base from V and 4 bases from J, with 10 bases between. This CDR3 comprises 14 residues. Germline loops: CDR1 SNHLY, CDR2 FYNNEI. Here the CDR3 DNA reads TGTGCCAGCAGTGAAGGCCCACGGGGCTATGGCTACACCTTC. This sequence encodes CASSEGPRGYGYTF.

The chain recombines TRBV25-1 with TRBJ1-5; possible D gene TRBD1, 5 bases. Germline CDR1 is MGHDK and CDR2 is SYGVNS. This CDR3 has 14 amino acids. V lost 3 bases to trimming and J lost 4 bases, with 10 bases between them. The CDR3 loop reads CASSDRAGNQPQHF. The CDR3 DNA sequence: TGTGCCAGCAGTGACAGGGCGGGAAATCAGCCCCAGCATTTT.

The genes are TRBV2 and TRBJ2-3; D gene ambiguous. This CDR3 contains 13 residues. The V gene lost 4 bases and the J gene lost 7 bases, with 12 bases spanning the gap. CDR1 and CDR2 (germline): SNHLY, FYNNEI. CDR3 DNA sequence: TGTGCCAGCAGTGCGGGTGTCCCGAATACGCAGTATTTT. Residues: CASSAGVPNTQYF.

The chain carries TRBV19 and TRBJ1-4; 10 nucleotides match TRBD1. J gave up 1 base and V 3 bases, and 8 bases lay outside the gene matches. The CDR3 consists of 18 residues. Germline V gene data show CDR1 as LNHDA and CDR2 as SQIVND (reference sequence). CDR3: CASSIRDRGRVTNEKLFF. CDR3 sequence (DNA): TGTGCCAGTAGTATCCGGGACAGGGGAAGAGTAACTAATGAAAAACTGTTTTTT.

V usage is TRBV6-1 and J usage is TRBJ1-1, with D perhaps TRBD1 (5 bases). Germline V gene lookup returns CDR1 MNHNS and CDR2 SASEGT. The CDR3 spans 14 residues. V shed 4 bases and J shed 0 bases, with 9 bases lying between them. The CDR3 here is CASSAGLMNTEAFF. CDR3 DNA: TGTGCCAGCAGTGCGGGACTGATGAACACTGAAGCTTTCTTT.

The chain recombines TRBV6-6 with TRBJ2-5; 7 nucleotides align to TRBD2. This CDR3 region has 15 residues. Trimming cost V 0 bases and J 2 bases; bases outside gene matches: 3. From germline, CDR1 is MNHNY and CDR2 SVGAGI (reference sequence). The CDR3 spells CASSYSAGEQETQYF. In nucleotides, the CDR3 is TGTGCCAGCAGTTACTCGGCGGGAGAACAAGAGACCCAGTACTTC.

The chain couples TRBV9 to TRBJ2-7; D not resolved. V was pared by 2 bases and J by 5 bases, with 11 bases between. The CDR3 runs 13 residues. Looked up from germline, CDR1 is SGDLS and CDR2 is YYNGEE. The CDR3 region has the DNA TGTGCCAGCAGCGTCTCCAGCAGTAACGAGCAGTACTTC. Translating it yields CASSVSSSNEQYF.

This clone was seen a single time. The chain uses TRBV18 and TRBJ1-1; D call uncertain. The CDR3 contains 11 residues. Trimming pared 3 bases from V and 4 bases from J, leaving 3 bases between. CDR1 is KGHSH, CDR2 LQKENI, per germline. The CDR3 DNA reads as TGTGCCAGCTCACCCGGCACTGAAGCTTTCTTT. This codes for CASSPGTEAFF.

The chain joins TRBV6-1 to TRBJ1-4; D is unresolved. Trimming removed 2 bases from V and 0 bases from J, with 10 bases in between. CDR3 length: 16 residues. The germline CDR1 and CDR2 sequences are MNHNS and SASEGT. The CDR3 DNA follows: TGTGCCAGCAGTGAATCGCGGCCAGCAACTAATGAAAAACTGTTTTTT. The encoded protein is CASSESRPATNEKLFF.

This chain joins TRBV28 and TRBJ2-7; tentative D call: TRBD2 (6 bases). CDR3 length equals 15 residues. V was pared by 6 bases and J by 7 bases, with 22 bases between. Germline V gives CDR1 MDHEN, CDR2 SYDVKM. For the CDR3, the DNA is TGTGCCAGCAGGGAATTGGACTCAAGGGCGGGGGAGCAGTACTTC. It is translated as CASRELDSRAGEQYF.

The chain is built from TRBV6-5 and TRBJ1-1, with no clear D. V lost 1 base and J 10 bases, leaving 7 bases between the germline ends. Looked up from germline, CDR1 is MNHEY and CDR2 is SVGAGI. CDR3 length: 11 residues. This CDR3 is CASSYFGVAFF. The CDR3 coding sequence is TGTGCCAGCAGTTACTTCGGGGTAGCTTTCTTT.

The table lists this clone with a few counts. This chain links TRBV5-1 with TRBJ2-7; 7 bases agree with TRBD2. The CDR3 is made up of 15 amino acids. Germline V gene data show CDR1 as SGHRS and CDR2 as YFSETQ. The ends lost 2 bases at V and 5 bases at J; junction bases unmatched: 10. The CDR3 region has the DNA TGCGCCAGCAGCTTCCGGGCTAGCGGCCCCAACGAGCAGTACTTC. This gives the protein CASSFRASGPNEQYF. The whole variable domain, filled in from reference TRBV5-1 and TRBJ2-7, reads KAGVTQTPRYLIKTRGQQVTLSCSPISGHRSVSWYQQTPGQGLQFLFEYFSETQRNKGNFPGRFSGRQFSNSRSEMNVSTLELGDSALYLCASSFRASGPNEQYFGPGTRLTVT.

The chain combines TRBV2 with TRBJ2-3; D call uncertain. Germline V CDR1 and CDR2: SNHLY, FYNNEI. The CDR3 totals 15 residues. Trimming shortened V by 3 bases and J by 1 base, and 11 bases separated the two germline ends. The CDR3 spells CASSEYMSGTDTQYF. CDR3 sequence (DNA): TGTGCCAGCAGTGAGTACATGAGTGGCACAGATACGCAGTATTTT.

This sequence joins TRBV5-1 and TRBJ2-7; possibly TRBD1 for D (6 bases). There are 14 residues in the CDR3. The germline gives CDR1 SGHRS, CDR2 YFSETQ. Trimming cost V 0 bases and J 6 bases, with 13 bases left between them. In DNA form, the CDR3 reads TGCGCCAGCAGCTTGGGGACAGTCCTCCGCGAGCAGTACTTC. This translates into CASSLGTVLREQYF.

J is TRBJ2-5 and V is TRBV7-9, with TRBD1 identical over 9 bases. CDR3 length: 14 amino acids. CDR1 and CDR2 (germline): SEHNR, FQNEAQ (reference sequence). With 6 bases clipped from V and 3 bases from J, the junction kept 5 bases outside the gene matches. The CDR3 loop reads CASRSDRGKETQYF. CDR3 bases: TGTGCCAGCAGGTCGGACAGGGGAAAAGAGACCCAGTACTTC.

The J gene is TRBJ2-5, the V gene TRBV28; 8 bases agree with TRBD1. Losses at the gene ends were 4 bases for V and 4 bases for J; bases not matched to a gene: 11. The CDR3 covers 16 residues. Per germline, CDR1 MDHEN and CDR2 SYDVKM. The CDR3 region is CASSSISDRAGETQYF. CDR3 nucleotide sequence: TGTGCCAGCAGTTCCATTTCGGACAGGGCGGGAGAGACCCAGTACTTC.

The gene calls are TRBV28 and TRBJ1-2; 7 bases line up with TRBD1. V lost 5 bases to trimming and J lost 6 bases; unmatched junction nucleotides: 12. CDR3 length equals 15 residues. CDR1 and CDR2 from the germline V gene are MDHEN and SYDVKM. The CDR3 DNA is TGTGCCAGCAGTATCCCCGGTGAGGGGGCGGATGGCTACACCTTC. Translated: CASSIPGEGADGYTF.

J is TRBJ2-5 and V is TRBV2, with a weak D call TRBD1 (6 bases). This CDR3 has 15 amino acids. Germline V gene sequence: CDR1 SNHLY, CDR2 FYNNEI. V shed 2 bases and J shed 6 bases, with 16 bases lying between them. The CDR3 coding sequence is TGTGCCAGCAGTGAATTGACAGGTCACCAGAAGACCCAGTACTTC. This gives the protein CASSELTGHQKTQYF.

V gene TRBV6-1 combines with J gene TRBJ2-5; weak D call: TRBD1 (6 bases). Germline V CDR1 and CDR2: MNHNS, SASEGT. The CDR3 loop spans 16 amino acids. Trimming left V 2 bases short and J 2 bases short, with 15 bases between. Written as DNA, the CDR3 is TGTGCCAGCAGTGAATCCATTGGACAGCTTCAAGAGACCCAGTACTTC. Its translation: CASSESIGQLQETQYF.

The chain couples TRBV2 to TRBJ1-2, with D hard to call. Germline CDR1 reads SNHLY; CDR2 reads FYNNEI. CDR3 length: 14 amino acids. The V and J ends lost 2 bases and 2 bases respectively, with 9 bases between them. The CDR3 DNA follows: TGTGCCAGCAGTGAATTACGGGAGAACTATGGCTACACCTTC. It yields the protein CASSELRENYGYTF.

This clone has only one observation. This rearrangement joins TRBV9 to TRBJ1-2; D call uncertain. Germline CDR1 SGDLS, CDR2 YYNGEE. The CDR3 is made up of 14 amino acids. Between the trimmed V and J ends, which lost 4 bases and 0 bases, there was a span of 10 bases. CDR3 coding DNA: TGTGCCAGCAGCAACCGGGCGGCTAACTATGGCTACACCTTC. This sequence encodes CASSNRAANYGYTF.

The chain joins TRBV5-1 to TRBJ1-2, with 8 positions matching TRBD1. Germline V gives CDR1 SGHRS, CDR2 YFSETQ. The length of the CDR3 is 16 residues. V shed 2 bases, J shed 4 bases, and the junction held 10 bases outside the gene matches. CDR3 bases: TGCGCCAGCAGCTTTCAACCGGACAGGGCCGGCTATGGCTACACCTTC. It specifies CASSFQPDRAGYGYTF.

The chain joins TRBV15 to TRBJ2-1; D ambiguous. V lost 5 bases to trimming and J lost 0 bases, with 11 bases between them. There are 15 residues in the CDR3. Germline V gene lookup returns CDR1 LNHNV and CDR2 YYDKDF (reference sequence). In nucleotides, the CDR3 is TGTGCCACCAGCCGCCCTCCCATCTCCTACAATGAGCAGTTCTTC. This translates into CATSRPPISYNEQFF.

V and J are TRBV28 and TRBJ1-1, with D possibly matching TRBD1 (5 bases). CDR1 MDHEN and CDR2 SYDVKM come from the germline V gene. This CDR3 comprises 11 residues. Trimming shortened V by 10 bases and J by 3 bases, and 9 bases separated the two germline ends. The DNA for the CDR3 is TGTGCCACCCTGGGGGACACTGAAGCTTTCTTT. Amino acids: CATLGDTEAFF.

The genes are TRBV5-1 and TRBJ2-3; no clear D. This CDR3 region has 13 residues. The germline V gene has CDR1 SGHRS and CDR2 YFSETQ. Trimming removed 0 bases at V and 1 base at J, with 3 bases between. CDR3 residues: CASSLAGTDTQYF. The CDR3 nucleotides are TGCGCCAGCAGCTTGGCCGGCACAGATACGCAGTATTTT.

J is TRBJ2-7 and V is TRBV6-5, with unresolved D. Trimming pared 3 bases from V and 2 bases from J, leaving 14 bases between. Germline CDR1 and CDR2: MNHEY and SVGAGI. CDR3 size: 15 residues. Written as DNA, the CDR3 is TGTGCCAGCAGTTATGGGCGGAACTCCCCCTACGAGCAGTACTTC. The encoded protein is CASSYGRNSPYEQYF.